These 32 T cell receptor beta chains originate from one sample sequenced in a study of Ad26.COV2.S vaccination and SARS-CoV-2 variants (dated by TCRdb to about 2021). Library construction relied on the immunoSEQ multiplex PCR assay. TCRdb holds this immuneACCESS table with in-frame rearrangements only. Some clones are missing; in checked studies, unresolved V genes explain under half, and the rest has no known cause. The sample includes roughly 300,000 clones, with roughly 90% observed a single time. The top ten clonotypes cover roughly 10% of the sample. The treatment or condition label, read with the paper, signifies: some 20 received Ad26.COV2.S at low or high dose, single or two shots; a few received placebo; per-sample allocation not given. For vaccine and placebo recipients, the sequenced repertoires came from samples collected on day 63 after the first injection. The sample here was peripheral blood, taken in a trial of Ad26.COV2.S vaccine versus placebo. The receptor set was obtained from a person between 18 and 59 years old who received the Ad26.COV2.S COVID-19 vaccine or a placebo.

This clone was detected only once. The V and J genes are TRBV4-2 and TRBJ2-7; no firm D call. The CDR3 totals 16 residues. V dropped 0 bases and J dropped 1 base, with 13 bases sitting between them. CDR1 is LGHNA, CDR2 YNFKEQ, per germline. The CDR3 nucleotides read TGTGCCAGCAGCCAAGATGATGGGTACATTTCCTACGAGCAGTACTTC. Translation: CASSQDDGYISYEQYF.

The chain links TRBV5-1 to TRBJ1-2; TRBD1 is a possible D gene (5 bases). The CDR3 is 14 amino acids. Germline CDR1 SGHRS, CDR2 YFSETQ. Between the trimmed V and J ends, which lost 0 bases and 2 bases, there was a span of 8 bases. The CDR3 sequence is CASSLAGGNYGYTF. The CDR3 bases are TGCGCCAGCAGCTTGGCGGGGGGAAACTATGGCTACACCTTC.

This chain links TRBV4-3 with TRBJ2-2, with D possibly matching TRBD1 (6 bases). From germline, CDR1 is LGHNA and CDR2 YSLEER. V shed 3 bases and J shed 6 bases, with 11 bases lying between them. This CDR3 region has 14 residues. This CDR3 is CASSHSTGPGELFF. CDR3 coding DNA: TGCGCCAGCAGCCACTCAACAGGGCCCGGGGAGCTGTTTTTT.

DNA of the CDR3: TGTGCCAGCAGTCTCGCCAGAGGCGCGTTGGGCTACACCTTC. Encoded protein: CASSLARGALGYTF. This chain uses TRBV6-2 or TRBV6-3 with TRBJ1-2; unclear D gene. Germline values: CDR1 MNHEY, CDR2 SVGEGT. The CDR3 loop spans 14 amino acids. Trimming took off 5 bases at V and 8 bases at J, with 18 bases between the two ends.

This clone was recorded once. The V and J genes are TRBV20-1 and TRBJ2-4, with no clear D. Trimming stripped 1 base from V and 8 bases from J, with 6 bases between. CDR3 length equals 11 residues. CDR1 and CDR2 (germline): DFQATT, SNEGSKA (reference sequence). The CDR3 region has the DNA TGCAGTGCTAGAGCCCTGGACATTCAGTACTTC. This sequence encodes CSARALDIQYF.

J is TRBJ2-1 and V is TRBV4-2, with 11 bases that match TRBD2. Trimming removed 7 bases from V and 0 bases from J; junction bases left unmatched: 2. CDR3 length equals 15 residues. The germline V gene has CDR1 LGHNA and CDR2 YNFKEQ. CDR3 sequence reads: CASTSGGYSYNEQFF. CDR3 bases: TGTGCCAGCACTAGCGGGGGGTACTCCTACAATGAGCAGTTCTTC.

The rearrangement links TRBV5-6 to TRBJ1-5, with unresolved D. Looked up from germline, CDR1 is SGHDT and CDR2 is YYEEEE. V was clipped by 0 bases and J by 1 base, with 8 bases between them. The length of the CDR3 is 15 residues. Here the CDR3 reads CASSLAAGSNQPQHF. CDR3 bases: TGTGCCAGCAGCTTGGCCGCCGGGAGCAATCAGCCCCAGCATTTT.

Written as DNA, the CDR3 is TGTGCCAGCGTCTTTCGACAGGGCCGAGGCTACACCTTC. Protein: CASVFRQGRGYTF. This chain joins TRBV28 and TRBJ1-2; 7 bases are a match to TRBD1. The CDR3 runs to 13 residues. Looked up from germline, CDR1 is MDHEN and CDR2 is SYDVKM. V lost 8 bases and J lost 8; bases outside the gene matches: 11.

This chain links TRBV6-5 with TRBJ1-1; D is unclear. This CDR3 is built from 14 residues. Germline V gene data show CDR1 as MNHEY and CDR2 as SVGAGI. Trimming cost V 2 bases and J 0 bases, with 7 bases left between them. The CDR3 DNA follows: TGTGCCAGCAGTTACGCGGGCTTGAACACTGAAGCTTTCTTT. The encoded protein is CASSYAGLNTEAFF.

The V and J genes are TRBV27 and TRBJ2-3; the match to TRBD2 covers 8 bases. The CDR3 contains 18 residues. Losses at the gene ends were 0 bases for V and 3 bases for J; bases not matched to a gene: 11. CDR1 and CDR2 (germline): MNHEY, SMNVEV (reference sequence). The chain's CDR3 is CASSLSPTAGDSTDTQYF. CDR3 coding DNA: TGTGCCAGCAGTTTATCCCCGACAGCGGGGGATTCAACAGATACGCAGTATTTT.

This clone was detected a few times. The chain has TRBV18 and TRBJ1-1; no firm D call. The CDR3 covers 17 residues. Per germline, CDR1 KGHSH and CDR2 LQKENI. Trimming removed 1 base at V and 1 base at J, with 16 bases between. CDR3 coding DNA: TGTGCCAGCTCACCACTTCCGGGATTCTCGGAGAACACTGAAGCTTTCTTT. Its protein product is CASSPLPGFSENTEAFF. Drawing the rest from reference TRBV18 and TRBJ1-1, the complete variable domain is NAGVMQNPRHLVRRRGQEARLRCSPMKGHSHVYWYRQLPEEGLKFMVYLQKENIIDESGMPKERFSAEFPKEGPSILRIQQVVRGDSAAYFCASSPLPGFSENTEAFFGQGTRLTVV.

In nucleotides, the CDR3 is TGTGCCAGCAGCCCCACCCGTGAGCAGTTCTTC. Its protein product is CASSPTREQFF. The chain links TRBV12-3 or TRBV12-4 to TRBJ2-1; D call uncertain. V gave up 6 bases and J gave up 9 bases, with 9 bases separating them. CDR3 size: 11 residues.

The J gene is TRBJ2-1, the V gene TRBV4-2; 13 nucleotides line up with TRBD2. The CDR3 sequence is 16 residues long. With V trimmed by 4 bases and J by 10 bases, 10 bases remained unmatched. The germline V gene encodes CDR1 LGHNA and CDR2 YNFKEQ. The CDR3 region has the DNA TGTGCCAGCAGCCTCAGCGGGACTAGCGGGACAGGGGAGCAGTTCTTC. As protein: CASSLSGTSGTGEQFF.

This clone was seen more than once but under ten times. The V call is TRBV6-5, the J call TRBJ1-3, with 7 positions matching TRBD1. J was trimmed by 0 bases and V by 6 bases; bases with no gene match: 5. Per germline, CDR1 MNHEY and CDR2 SVGAGI. The length of the CDR3 is 15 residues. The CDR3 is CASRTGISSGNTIYF. As DNA, the CDR3 is TGTGCCAGCAGGACAGGGATTTCCTCTGGAAACACCATATATTTT.

The chain uses TRBV19 and TRBJ2-7, with D possibly being TRBD2 (6 bases). The germline gives CDR1 LNHDA, CDR2 SQIVND (reference sequence). This CDR3 has 16 residues. V was clipped by 5 bases and J by 4 bases, with 21 bases between them. Here the CDR3 reads CASSEGTLNVRYEQYF. In DNA, the CDR3 is TGTGCCAGTAGTGAAGGGACTCTCAACGTTAGGTACGAGCAGTACTTC. Based on the CDR3 plus reference TRBV19 and TRBJ2-7, the full variable domain is DGGITQSPKYLFRKEGQNVTLSCEQNLNHDAMYWYRQDPGQGLRLIYYSQIVNDFQKGDIAEGYSVSREKKESFPLTVTSAQKNPTAFYLCASSEGTLNVRYEQYFGPGTRLTVT.

Concerning this clone: At the DNA level, this CDR3 is encoded by other sequences in the same sample as well. The chain uses TRBV4-3 and TRBJ2-5; D might be TRBD2 (6 bases). This CDR3 is built from 14 residues. CDR1 and CDR2 (germline): LGHNA, YSLEER. V was trimmed by 1 base and J by 2 bases, leaving 8 bases between them. CDR3 in DNA: TGCGCCAGCAGCCAAGGGCTAGCGCAAGAGACCCAGTACTTC. Translated, it gives CASSQGLAQETQYF.

The rearrangement joins TRBV23-1 to TRBJ1-1; possible D gene TRBD1, 5 bases. TRBV23-1 is filed as an ORF, its function uncertain. V shed 4 bases and J shed 10 bases, with 25 bases lying between them. This CDR3 is 16 amino acids long. The CDR3 sequence is CASSPQAPQGDCAAFF. The CDR3 DNA sequence: TGCGCCAGCAGTCCACAAGCCCCCCAAGGGGACTGTGCAGCTTTCTTT.

This chain joins TRBV6-1 and TRBJ2-7, with 8 bases identical to TRBD2. Germline values: CDR1 MNHNS, CDR2 SASEGT. Unmatched junction bases numbered 4, after V lost 3 bases and J lost 0 bases. This CDR3 has 15 amino acids. This chain's CDR3 is CASSDRTSHSYEQYF. CDR3 nucleotides: TGTGCCAGCAGTGACAGGACTAGCCACTCCTACGAGCAGTACTTC.

CDR3 nucleotides: TGCGCCACCTCACCGGGACGTGGGGGCACCGGGGAGCTGTTTTTT. This translates into CATSPGRGGTGELFF. This sequence joins TRBV10-2 and TRBJ2-2; perhaps D is TRBD1 or TRBD2 (5 bases each). The CDR3 is made up of 15 amino acids. The germline CDR1 and CDR2 sequences are WSHSY and SAAADI. Trimming took 10 bases from V and 4 from J, leaving 19 bases between them.

The rearrangement links TRBV19 to TRBJ1-6, with D possibly TRBD1 on 5 matching bases. Germline assignment: CDR1 LNHDA and CDR2 SQIVND (reference sequence). Trimming stripped 3 bases from V and 0 bases from J, with 12 bases between. This CDR3 region has 17 residues. The CDR3 bases are TGTGCCAGTAGTATTGGGGGGTACAGCTCCTATAATTCACCCCTCCACTTT. Its translation is CASSIGGYSSYNSPLHF. The full variable domain, its missing parts supplied by reference TRBV19 and TRBJ1-6, is DGGITQSPKYLFRKEGQNVTLSCEQNLNHDAMYWYRQDPGQGLRLIYYSQIVNDFQKGDIAEGYSVSREKKESFPLTVTSAQKNPTAFYLCASSIGGYSSYNSPLHFGNGTRLTVT.

This clone turned up a few times. The chain joins TRBV29-1 to TRBJ2-7; D is undetermined. Trimming left V 4 bases short and J 2 bases short, with 9 bases between. CDR1 SQVTM and CDR2 ANQGSEA come from the germline V gene. The CDR3 has 12 residues. This CDR3 is CSVAAEPYEQYF. DNA for the CDR3: TGCAGCGTTGCGGCCGAGCCCTACGAGCAGTACTTC.

J is TRBJ2-3 and V is TRBV9; D is tentatively TRBD1 or TRBD2 (5 bases each). The germline V gene encodes CDR1 SGDLS and CDR2 YYNGEE. The CDR3 sequence is 12 residues long. Trimming stripped 3 bases from V and 10 bases from J, with 12 bases between. The CDR3 DNA follows: TGTGCCAGCAGCGAGGGACCACAGGCGCAGTATTTT. Its translation is CASSEGPQAQYF.

The rearrangement links TRBV5-6 to TRBJ1-6; 9 bases match TRBD1. With V trimmed by 4 bases and J by 8 bases, 4 bases remained unmatched. There are 14 residues in the CDR3. Per the germline V gene, CDR1 is SGHDT and CDR2 is YYEEEE. The chain's CDR3 is CASSNRGRYSPLHF. The CDR3 nucleotides are TGTGCCAGCAGCAACAGGGGGCGCTATTCACCCCTCCACTTT.

The chain couples TRBV27 to TRBJ1-5; no clear D. CDR1 and CDR2 from the germline V gene are MNHEY and SMNVEV (reference sequence). The germline V and J ends were trimmed by 8 bases and 7 bases, with 15 bases remaining between them. This CDR3 contains 13 residues. The CDR3 DNA reads as TGTGCCAGCCCCACACCCTGGCGGCAGCCCCAGCATTTT. This translates into CASPTPWRQPQHF.

This rearrangement joins TRBV5-1 to TRBJ2-1, with D perhaps TRBD2 (5 bases). CDR1 is SGHRS, CDR2 YFSETQ, per germline. This CDR3 comprises 15 residues. Trimming left V 0 bases short and J 7 bases short, with 14 bases between. The CDR3 coding sequence is TGCGCCAGCAGCTTGGCATCCTTCCGAGGGAATGAGCAGTTCTTC. Its translation: CASSLASFRGNEQFF.

Only one count was recorded for this clone. This chain connects TRBV7-6 to TRBJ2-5; D unresolved. V was clipped by 0 bases and J by 4 bases, with 6 bases between them. The CDR3 contains 13 residues. Looked up from germline, CDR1 is SGHVS and CDR2 is FNYEAQ. CDR3 region: CASSLAPGETQYF. CDR3 sequence (DNA): TGTGCCAGCAGCTTAGCCCCCGGAGAGACCCAGTACTTC.

The chain has TRBV7-2 and TRBJ1-1; D remains ambiguous. Trimming took off 7 bases at V and 1 base at J, with 10 bases between the two ends. Germline-derived CDR1 and CDR2 are SGHTA and FQGNSA. The CDR3 consists of 13 residues. CDR3 residues: CASTITQNTEAFF. The CDR3 nucleotides read TGTGCCAGCACCATTACCCAGAACACTGAAGCTTTCTTT.

This clone occurred once. CDR3 sequence (DNA): TGTGCCAGCAGCCAAGGAGGGAGGGACACAGATACGCAGTATTTT. Translating gives CASSQGGRDTDTQYF. V and J are TRBV3-1 (or the pseudogene TRBV3-2) and TRBJ2-3; 7 bases align to TRBD2. V lost 1 base to trimming and J lost 2 bases; unmatched junction nucleotides: 3. Germline CDR1 reads LGHDT; CDR2 reads YNNKEL (reference sequence). The CDR3 contains 15 residues.

The CDR3 here is CAIKGGSFTDTQYF. The CDR3 DNA reads TGTGCCATCAAGGGCGGGAGTTTCACAGATACGCAGTATTTT. The chain couples TRBV10-3 to TRBJ2-3; the match to TRBD2 covers 7 bases. This CDR3 is built from 14 residues. Germline lookup yields CDR1 ENHRY and CDR2 SYGVKD. Trimming cost V 7 bases and J 2 bases; bases outside gene matches: 6.

The V call is TRBV24-1, the J call TRBJ2-1, with D perhaps matching TRBD1 or TRBD2 (5 bases each). The V gene lost 3 bases and the J gene lost 4 bases, with 18 bases spanning the gap. In germline, CDR1 is KGHDR, CDR2 SFDVKD. The CDR3 spans 17 residues. CDR3 DNA: TGTGCCACCAGTGATCCCCGGGAAGGGGCCCCTTACAATGAGCAGTTCTTC. Its protein product is CATSDPREGAPYNEQFF.

This chain links TRBV3-1 (or the pseudogene TRBV3-2) with TRBJ1-4, with D hard to call. There are 11 residues in the CDR3. Germline-derived CDR1 and CDR2 are LGHDT and YNNKEL (reference sequence). Deletions cut 5 bases from V and 8 bases from J, with 6 bases between. The CDR3 bases are TGTGCCAGCAGCGCCTACGAAAAACTGTTTTTT. This translates into CASSAYEKLFF.

The chain joins TRBV28 to TRBJ2-7, with D perhaps matching TRBD1 (6 bases). The germline CDR1 and CDR2 sequences are MDHEN and SYDVKM. Between the trimmed V and J ends, which lost 2 bases and 6 bases, there was a span of 23 bases. The CDR3 is 17 residues long. The CDR3 nucleotides read TGTGCCAGCAGTTTAACTCTTAGGTGGCAGGGGAGCGCCGAGCAGTACTTC. Its translation is CASSLTLRWQGSAEQYF.